Each of the 15 T cell receptor beta chains below was sequenced from the same sample in a study of Graves' ophthalmopathy and Graves' hyperthyroidism. Researchers took RNA transcripts and amplified TCR beta CDR3 regions from them. The first-round RT-PCR employed HTBI primers together with the Qiagen OneStep RT-PCR kit. A multiplex PCR was then performed as the second round. TCRdb redid the calling of the multiplex PCR reads with MiXCR, one entry per CDR3 protein. Among about 550,000 distinct CDR3 sequences listed, under 45% were seen once. Sequencing used peripheral blood or thyroid tissue (not recorded which). Source of these receptors: an adult man with Graves' hyperthyroidism.

There are many counts of this clonotype. The chain uses TRBV2 and TRBJ2-2, with TRBD2 as a possible D gene (5 bases). Germline V gene lookup returns CDR1 SNHLY and CDR2 FYNNEI. The ends were cut back, 2 bases at V and 7 bases at J, with 14 bases in the middle. The CDR3 totals 15 residues. CDR3 protein: CASSEQTVRGGELFF. In DNA, the CDR3 is TGTGCCAGCAGTGAACAAACGGTTCGGGGCGGGGAGCTGTTTTTT.

The chain joins TRBV7-9 to TRBJ1-1; D is uncertain. The CDR3 contains 15 residues. The germline CDR1 and CDR2 sequences are SEHNR and FQNEAQ (reference sequence). V lost 1 base and J 3 bases, leaving 12 bases between the germline ends. CDR3 nucleotides: TGTGCCAGCAGCTTAGAGGGAAATTCGGACACTGAAGCTTTCTTT. Its translation is CASSLEGNSDTEAFF.

This clonotype came up a few times. The CDR3 here is CASSLGGEDTQYF. DNA for the CDR3: TGTGCCAGCAGCTTAGGCGGGGAAGATACGCAGTATTTT. The genes are TRBV7-9 and TRBJ2-3; D is perhaps TRBD2 (6 bases). The CDR3 is 13 residues long. V was trimmed by 1 base and J by 5 bases, leaving 7 bases between them. Germline assignment: CDR1 SEHNR and CDR2 FQNEAQ (reference sequence).

Comment on this clonotype: A much larger clone differs by one base, so this may be a read error. The CDR3 does not close with the conserved phenylalanine or tryptophan, likely indicating a read error. This sequence joins TRBV12-5 and TRBJ1-6; TRBD1 might be the D (6 bases). Germline CDR1 and CDR2: LGHNT and FRNRAP. CDR3 length: 14 residues. With 1 base removed from V and 7 bases from J, the gap between germline ends came to 8 bases. CDR3 DNA: TGTGCTAGTGGTTTGGGGACAGTCAATTCACCCCTCCACTCT. Translated, it gives CASGLGTVNSPLHS.

In nucleotides, the CDR3 is TGCAGTGCTAGAGATGGACAGGGGATATTGAGCGAGCAGTACTTC. Protein product: CSARDGQGILSEQYF. The chain is built from TRBV20-1 and TRBJ2-7, with 9 bases identical to TRBD1. The CDR3 contains 15 residues. The trim removed 0 bases at V and 6 bases at J, leaving 9 bases unmatched. Germline lookup yields CDR1 DFQATT and CDR2 SNEGSKA (reference sequence).

This clonotype was seen repeatedly, ten times or more. The genes are TRBV12-3 or TRBV12-4 and TRBJ1-2; D unresolved. The CDR3 length is 13 residues. Trimming shortened V by 5 bases and J by 4 bases, and 11 bases separated the two germline ends. CDR3 region: CASSPPGVYGYTF. The CDR3 DNA follows: TGTGCCAGCAGTCCCCCCGGGGTCTATGGCTACACCTTC.

This clonotype was recorded a few times. The V call is TRBV7-9, the J call TRBJ2-2; 12 bases fit TRBD1. The ends lost 5 bases at V and 4 bases at J; junction bases unmatched: 11. The CDR3 is 18 residues long. CDR1 and CDR2 from the germline V gene are SEHNR and FQNEAQ (reference sequence). The CDR3 nucleotides read TGTGCCAGCAGCAAACCGGGACAGGGGGCGCCGGGCACCGGGGAGCTGTTTTTT. Amino acids: CASSKPGQGAPGTGELFF.

About this clonotype: A much more abundant neighbour one base away suggests this may be a read error. The chain links TRBV7-2 to TRBJ2-2; either TRBD1 or TRBD2 may fit D (7 bases each). The CDR3 is 14 residues long. CDR1 and CDR2 (germline): SGHTA, FQGNSA. CDR3 bases: TGTGCCAGCAGCTTAGCCAGACTAGCAGGGGGGCTGTTTTTT. Translating gives CASSLARLAGGLFF.

As regards this clonotype: This CDR3 is missing its conserved last phenylalanine or tryptophan, likely due to a read error. The DNA is left out, because the CDR3 cannot be placed on it with certainty; the CDR3 is given as TCRdb lists it. The rearrangement links TRBV7-3 to TRBJ2-5; TRBD1, as called in the table, went unchecked against the DNA. The V gene's germline CDR1 is SGHTA and CDR2 FQGTGA. 10 amino acids form the CDR3, both terminal residues included. The CDR3 loop reads CASSTPPGQL.

V gene TRBV29-1 combines with J gene TRBJ2-5, with a possible D match to TRBD2 (7 bases). Germline values: CDR1 SQVTM, CDR2 ANQGSEA. V dropped 8 bases and J dropped 5 bases, with 15 bases sitting between them. The CDR3 covers 12 residues. The CDR3 here is CSLGGASETQYF. The CDR3 DNA sequence: TGCAGCTTAGGGGGGGCATCGGAGACCCAGTACTTC. Full variable domain (rest looked up from reference TRBV29-1 and TRBJ2-5): SAVISQKPSRDICQRGTSLTIQCQVDSQVTMMFWYRQQPGQSLTLIATANQGSEATYESGFVIDKFPISRPNLTFSTLTVSNMSPEDSSIYLCSLGGASETQYFGPGTRLLVL.

The chain is built from TRBV5-5 and TRBJ2-3; TRBD2 matches 9 bases. There are 18 residues in the CDR3. The V gene end was trimmed by 3 bases and the J gene end by 4 bases; junction bases not matched to a gene: 15. The germline V gene has CDR1 SGHKS and CDR2 YYEKEE (reference sequence). For the CDR3, the DNA is TGTGCCAGCAGCTCATGGACTAGGGGTAGCGGGAGTTCAGATACGCAGTATTTT. Translation: CASSSWTRGSGSSDTQYF.

This chain links TRBV5-8 with TRBJ1-1; perhaps TRBD1 as D (6 bases). V was trimmed by 2 bases and J by 4 bases, leaving 18 bases between them. The CDR3 has 16 amino acids. Germline values: CDR1 SGHTS, CDR2 YDEGEE. Written as DNA, the CDR3 is TGTGCCAGCAGCTTATCTAGCGGGGGCGCCATCACTGAAGCTTTCTTT. The encoded protein is CASSLSSGGAITEAFF.

V and J are TRBV18 and TRBJ1-6; 11 bases match TRBD1. Trimming cost V 3 bases and J 9 bases; bases outside gene matches: 7. This CDR3 spans 16 amino acids. Germline V lookup: CDR1 KGHSH, CDR2 LQKENI. The CDR3 DNA reads TGTGCCAGCTCACCGTTACCGGGACAGGGGGTTTCACCCCTCCACTTT. This codes for CASSPLPGQGVSPLHF.

This clonotype was observed many times. V is TRBV20-1 and J is TRBJ1-1; no clear D. The V gene's germline CDR1 is DFQATT and CDR2 SNEGSKA (reference sequence). V lost 0 bases and J 8 bases, leaving 7 bases between the germline ends. This CDR3 has 11 amino acids. The CDR3 spells CSAREGREAFF. The CDR3 DNA follows: TGCAGTGCTAGAGAGGGGAGGGAAGCTTTCTTT.

This clonotype was seen a few times. The chain has TRBV7-8 and TRBJ2-3, with TRBD2 identical over 7 bases. There are 13 residues in the CDR3. Germline values: CDR1 SGHVS, CDR2 FQNEAQ. V shed 2 bases and J 5 bases; nucleotides not matched to a gene: 1. This chain's CDR3 is CASSLQREDTQYF. Here the CDR3 DNA reads TGTGCCAGCAGCTTACAGCGGGAAGATACGCAGTATTTT.